The following is a T cell receptor beta chain sequence with its context. Before the COVID-19 pandemic, during about 2010-2018, CD4+ T cells were taken from unexposed donors. The record originates from a study of CD4 T cells in relation to SARS-CoV-2 and coronaviruses. In the study overall: Shared crossreactive spike epitopes were mapped to their HLA restriction.

CDR1 and CDR2 from the germline V gene are MDHEN and SYDVKM. The junction had 7 bases not matched to a gene; V was cut back by 2 bases and J by 4 bases. This CDR3 is 16 amino acids long. This table comes from immunoSEQ multiplex PCR, and its TCRdb copy is limited to in-frame clones, with some not included. The table records roughly 63,000 clones, less than 95% of them present only once. The sequence was obtained from a human donor in good health. The chain links TRBV28 to TRBJ1-5; 8 bases are a match to TRBD1. Sequenced: naive CD4+ T cells from PBMCs. The subset is: naive CD4+ T cells isolated by negative enrichment. CDR3 sequence (DNA): TGTGCCAGCAGTTTAAGGACAGGGAGGGAGAATCAGCCCCAGCATTTT. Its protein product is CASSLRTGRENQPQHF.